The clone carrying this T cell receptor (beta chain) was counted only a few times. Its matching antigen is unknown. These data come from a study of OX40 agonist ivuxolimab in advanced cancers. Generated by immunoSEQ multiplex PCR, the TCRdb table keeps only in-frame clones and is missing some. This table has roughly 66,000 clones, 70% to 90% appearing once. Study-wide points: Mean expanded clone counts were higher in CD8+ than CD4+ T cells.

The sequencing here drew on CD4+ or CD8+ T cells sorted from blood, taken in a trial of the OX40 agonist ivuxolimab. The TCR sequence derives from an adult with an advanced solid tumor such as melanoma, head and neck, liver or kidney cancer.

The CDR3 loop reads CASRPDLGRSYEQYF. The CDR3 coding sequence is TGCGCCAGCAGACCCGATCTAGGACGGTCCTACGAGCAGTACTTC. The rearrangement uses TRBV5-1 and TRBJ2-7; D call uncertain. Germline V gives CDR1 SGHRS, CDR2 YFSETQ. Between the trimmed V and J ends, which lost 5 bases and 1 base, there was a span of 16 bases. The CDR3 has 15 residues.